This TCR beta chain was identified in a study of CD8 T cells in Susac syndrome. Random hexamers were used to reverse transcribe an amount of about 0.45 to 1 ug RNA. MiXCR, applied by TCRdb to the immunoSEQ multiplex PCR reads, yields one record per CDR3 protein. Counted here are 200,000 to 250,000 distinct CDR3 sequences, approximately 95% occurring once; the ten biggest clones make up approximately 0.075%. CDR3 length: 15 amino acids. Germline-derived CDR1 and CDR2 are SGHDT and YYEEEE. The ends lost 4 bases at V and 4 bases at J; junction bases unmatched: 10. This clonotype was obtained from a human donor with multiple sclerosis. The chain couples TRBV5-6 to TRBJ1-2, with 7 positions matching TRBD1. Sequenced sample: CD4+ T cells from PBMCs. CDR3 sequence reads: CASSAGPQGSYGYTF. The CDR3 DNA reads as TGTGCCAGCAGCGCCGGACCACAGGGGAGCTATGGCTACACCTTC.